This entry describes one T cell receptor beta chain. The data were produced by immunoSEQ multiplex PCR, yet TCRdb's version contains in-frame clones alone and is incomplete. Of roughly 14,000 clones in the sample, just under 75% were seen once. The sample is drawn from a study of graft-versus-host responses after intestinal transplantation. Looking at the study overall: Every one of the recipients received anti-thymocyte globulin induction and afterwards took tacrolimus and steroids for about 3 years.

J lost 2 bases, V lost 6 bases, and 14 bases had no gene match. CDR1 is SGHTA and CDR2 is FQGNSA in the germline V gene. CDR3 size: 18 residues. The authors processed graft tissue to release intraepithelial and lamina propria lymphocytes. Sequences were derived from ileum tissue, sampled 14 days after transplant. The clonotype comes from a human patient who received an intestinal transplant, so some T cells may come from the graft donor. The chain links TRBV7-2 to TRBJ2-2; 8 bases align to TRBD2. This CDR3 reads CASRIREGLQLNTGELFF. CDR3 bases: TGTGCCAGCAGAATCCGGGAGGGCCTTCAGCTCAACACCGGGGAGCTGTTTTTT.